These 32 T cell receptor beta chains originate from one sample sequenced in a study of blood T cells in healthy people across ages. The authors ran a second PCR of 7 to 11 cycles using a sample-barcoded 5' primer and a J-beta primer mix. One entry per CDR3 protein, called by TCRdb with MiXCR from the 5' RACE reads. In the table there are around 1,600,000 distinct CDR3 sequences, around 40% of which are singletons. The sequenced sample was blood. The receptors stem from a woman younger than 30 in good health.

This clonotype appeared a few times. This chain joins TRBV4-2 and TRBJ2-7, with D tentatively TRBD2 (6 bases). V gave up 4 bases and J gave up 0 bases, with 19 bases separating them. Germline V gives CDR1 LGHNA, CDR2 YNFKEQ. The length of the CDR3 is 17 residues. The CDR3 DNA reads as TGTGCCAGCAGCCGAGAGCCGGGTGGGGGGAACTCCTACGAGCAGTACTTC. Amino acids: CASSREPGGGNSYEQYF.

This chain joins TRBV25-1 and TRBJ2-3; no reliable D call. With 6 bases removed from V and 1 base from J, the gap between germline ends came to 11 bases. The germline CDR1 and CDR2 sequences are MGHDK and SYGVNS. The CDR3 loop spans 14 amino acids. CDR3 DNA sequence: TGTGCCAGCAGAGGGATCTTGGGCACAGATACGCAGTATTTT. Translation gives CASRGILGTDTQYF.

CDR3 sequence: CSARHARLDQPQHF. For the CDR3, the DNA is TGCAGTGCTAGGCACGCACGGCTCGATCAGCCCCAGCATTTT. The rearrangement uses TRBV20-1 and TRBJ1-5; D not certain. This CDR3 contains 14 residues. With 3 bases removed from V and 5 bases from J, the gap between germline ends came to 14 bases. Germline assignment: CDR1 DFQATT and CDR2 SNEGSKA (reference sequence).

The sample holds a few counts of this clonotype. The V gene is TRBV7-2, the J gene TRBJ2-5; D may be TRBD1 or TRBD2 (6 bases each). CDR1 and CDR2 from the germline V gene are SGHTA and FQGNSA. The CDR3 has 15 amino acids. V lost 3 bases to trimming and J lost 8 bases, with 19 bases between them. The CDR3 reads CASSLVGGLKRTQYF. In nucleotides, the CDR3 is TGTGCCAGCAGCTTGGTAGGGGGACTCAAGAGAACCCAGTACTTC.

This clonotype was recorded a few times. The chain links TRBV29-1 to TRBJ2-6, with no clear D. The CDR3 totals 15 residues. In germline, CDR1 is SQVTM, CDR2 ANQGSEA. V gave up 0 bases and J gave up 1 base, with 7 bases separating them. CDR3 residues: CSVEDRKSGANVLTF. The CDR3 nucleotides read TGCAGCGTTGAAGATAGGAAGTCTGGGGCCAACGTCCTGACTTTC.

This clonotype was counted many times. The V call is TRBV5-1, the J call TRBJ2-3, with D possibly matching TRBD1 (5 bases). CDR3 length equals 14 residues. Germline V gene lookup returns CDR1 SGHRS and CDR2 YFSETQ. Trimming shortened V by 0 bases and J by 3 bases, and 8 bases separated the two germline ends. As DNA, the CDR3 is TGCGCCAGCAGCTTGGGACAGCTAACAGATACGCAGTATTTT. Translated, it gives CASSLGQLTDTQYF. The full variable domain, completed using reference TRBV5-1 and TRBJ2-3, is KAGVTQTPRYLIKTRGQQVTLSCSPISGHRSVSWYQQTPGQGLQFLFEYFSETQRNKGNFPGRFSGRQFSNSRSEMNVSTLELGDSALYLCASSLGQLTDTQYFGPGTRLTVL.

The chain links TRBV28 to TRBJ2-1; 11 nucleotides line up with TRBD2. Germline V lookup: CDR1 MDHEN, CDR2 SYDVKM. V shed 2 bases, J shed 6 bases, and the junction held 12 bases outside the gene matches. The CDR3 extends over 18 amino acids. CDR3: CASSLDPPLAGVSNEQFF. The CDR3, as DNA: TGTGCCAGCAGTTTAGATCCCCCACTAGCGGGAGTATCCAATGAGCAGTTCTTC.

The genes are TRBV5-4 and TRBJ2-3, with D possibly being TRBD1 or TRBD2 (5 bases each). Germline CDR1 SGHNT, CDR2 YYREEE (reference sequence). Trimming pared 5 bases from V and 8 bases from J, leaving 24 bases between. This CDR3 spans 16 amino acids. CDR3 in DNA: TGTGCCAGCAGGTCCCGGGGACGAGCGCCCAGTGGTACGCAGTATTTT. This codes for CASRSRGRAPSGTQYF.

The chain has TRBV7-2 and TRBJ2-7, with D maybe TRBD2 (5 bases). CDR3 length equals 14 residues. The germline gives CDR1 SGHTA, CDR2 FQGNSA. The V end lost 0 bases, the J end lost 7 bases, and 13 bases lay between the germline ends. The DNA for the CDR3 is TGTGCCAGCAGCTTAGCGGCTAGCTGGGAGGAGCAGTACTTC. Translated: CASSLAASWEEQYF.

This clonotype appeared many times. The V call is TRBV4-3, the J call TRBJ2-1; 10 bases are a match to TRBD1. Germline CDR1 is LGHNA and CDR2 is YSLEER. V shed 1 base, J shed 3 bases, and the junction held 3 bases outside the gene matches. The CDR3 is made up of 16 amino acids. The CDR3 loop reads CASSQGGTGVYNEQFF. The CDR3 region has the DNA TGCGCCAGCAGCCAAGGCGGGACAGGGGTCTACAATGAGCAGTTCTTC.

CDR3 residues: CASEAGGLHSYEQYF. The CDR3 nucleotides read TGTGCCAGCGAGGCGGGAGGGCTCCACTCCTACGAGCAGTACTTC. This chain uses TRBV28 with TRBJ2-7; TRBD2 aligns across 9 bases. Unmatched junction bases numbered 8, after V lost 8 bases and J lost 0 bases. Germline loops: CDR1 MDHEN, CDR2 SYDVKM. The CDR3 runs 15 residues.

The gene calls are TRBV20-1 and TRBJ2-1; TRBD2 aligns across 7 bases. CDR1 is DFQATT, CDR2 SNEGSKA, per germline (reference sequence). With V trimmed by 3 bases and J by 4 bases, 9 bases remained unmatched. This CDR3 has 15 residues. The CDR3: CSASWVEAGYNEQFF. The CDR3, as DNA: TGCAGTGCTAGTTGGGTAGAAGCGGGGTACAATGAGCAGTTCTTC.

This clonotype was found a few times. One end of the junction fails to match germline, which may point to a read error. The chain joins TRBV28 to TRBJ1-2; D unresolved. This CDR3 contains 16 residues. CDR1 is MDHEN, CDR2 SYDVKM, per germline. This CDR3 reads CACSETSGSLYYGYTF. Written as DNA, the CDR3 is TGTGCCTGCAGTGAGACAAGCGGGTCCTTGTACTATGGCTACACCTTC.

The chain has TRBV20-1 and TRBJ2-3, with 7 bases fitting TRBD2. Germline loops: CDR1 DFQATT, CDR2 SNEGSKA (reference sequence). V was pared by 5 bases and J by 7 bases, with 12 bases of the junction left unmatched. CDR3 length: 14 residues. CDR3 sequence: CSAFASGRKNTQYF. The CDR3 coding sequence is TGCAGTGCTTTTGCTAGCGGCCGCAAGAATACGCAGTATTTT.

The chain is built from TRBV13 and TRBJ2-1, with 7 nucleotides matching TRBD1. This CDR3 is 13 amino acids long. Germline assignment: CDR1 PRHDT and CDR2 FYEKMQ (reference sequence). J lost 11 bases, V lost 3 bases, and 7 bases had no gene match. In DNA, the CDR3 is TGTGCCAGCAGCTTTGGGACAGAGGACCAGCAGTTCTTC. Its translation: CASSFGTEDQQFF.

This clonotype was counted only a few times. This rearrangement joins TRBV7-8 to TRBJ2-1; weak D call: TRBD2 (6 bases). Germline V CDR1 and CDR2: SGHVS, FQNEAQ. V was pared by 4 bases and J by 1 base, with 11 bases between. CDR3 length equals 15 residues. The chain's CDR3 is CASSYPGVSYNEQFF. In DNA form, the CDR3 reads TGTGCCAGCAGCTACCCGGGGGTGTCCTACAATGAGCAGTTCTTC.

This chain uses TRBV3-1 with TRBJ2-5, with 10 bases identical to TRBD2. The germline V gene encodes CDR1 LGHDT and CDR2 YNNKEL (reference sequence). The trim removed 1 base at V and 4 bases at J, leaving 6 bases unmatched. There are 16 residues in the CDR3. The chain's CDR3 is CASSQGWVAGGETQYF. Written as DNA, the CDR3 is TGTGCCAGCAGCCAAGGCTGGGTAGCGGGGGGAGAGACCCAGTACTTC.

V usage is TRBV2 and J usage is TRBJ2-7; TRBD1 or TRBD2 may be the D gene (5 bases each). CDR1 SNHLY and CDR2 FYNNEI come from the germline V gene. The CDR3 sequence is 14 residues long. V lost 6 bases and J lost 0, with 12 bases in between. For the CDR3, the DNA is TGTGCCAGCAGGGCCGGGACCAACTCCTACGAGCAGTACTTC. It yields the protein CASRAGTNSYEQYF.

The rearrangement links TRBV9 to TRBJ2-3; D unresolved. Germline CDR1 is SGDLS and CDR2 is YYNGEE. V lost 0 bases, J lost 6 bases, and 8 bases lay in between. The CDR3 is 13 amino acids. CDR3 coding DNA: TGTGCCAGCAGCGTAGATGGGTTTGATACGCAGTATTTT. Its protein is CASSVDGFDTQYF.

The chain is built from TRBV12-3 or TRBV12-4 and TRBJ2-2, with D possibly being TRBD2 (5 bases). V gave up 5 bases and J gave up 2 bases, with 12 bases separating them. The CDR3 is 15 residues long. CDR3 DNA sequence: TGTGCCAGCAGTCAGAGGAGGTACAACACCGGGGAGCTGTTTTTT. Its protein is CASSQRRYNTGELFF.

V usage is TRBV15 and J usage is TRBJ2-5; perhaps TRBD1 as D (6 bases). Per the germline V gene, CDR1 is LNHNV and CDR2 is YYDKDF (reference sequence). This CDR3 has 13 amino acids. V was clipped by 9 bases and J by 4 bases, with 15 bases between them. CDR3 in amino acids: CATGEGGTETQYF. The CDR3 DNA follows: TGTGCCACGGGAGAAGGGGGTACAGAGACCCAGTACTTC.

This chain links TRBV12-3 or TRBV12-4 with TRBJ2-2; D perhaps matches TRBD1 (6 bases). V was pared by 2 bases and J by 7 bases, with 11 bases between. This CDR3 spans 14 amino acids. CDR3 loop: CASSLTGSGGELFF. The CDR3 nucleotides are TGTGCCAGCAGTTTAACAGGGTCCGGCGGGGAGCTGTTTTTT.

This rearrangement joins TRBV30 to TRBJ2-3; D gene ambiguous. The CDR3 contains 12 residues. Trimming shortened V by 0 bases and J by 8 bases, and 9 bases separated the two germline ends. Germline assignment: CDR1 GTSNPN and CDR2 SVGIG (reference sequence). The CDR3 nucleotides read TGTGCCTGGAGTGTTCGTAGGGCTACGCAGTATTTT. Protein product: CAWSVRRATQYF.

A few counts support this clonotype. This sequence joins TRBV20-1 and TRBJ2-1; 9 nucleotides align to TRBD2. The junction had 11 bases not matched to a gene; V was cut back by 1 base and J by 13 bases. Germline V gives CDR1 DFQATT, CDR2 SNEGSKA (reference sequence). The CDR3 totals 14 residues. CDR3 amino acids: CSARVGLARGIQFF. The CDR3 DNA sequence: TGCAGTGCTAGAGTGGGACTAGCCCGGGGCATACAGTTCTTC.

The gene calls are TRBV27 and TRBJ2-3; 9 nucleotides align to TRBD2. This CDR3 is 18 amino acids long. The germline V gene has CDR1 MNHEY and CDR2 SMNVEV (reference sequence). Trimming at V came to 2 bases and at J to 3 bases, leaving 12 bases not matched to a gene. The CDR3 sequence: CASSLGAGGPLLTDTQYF. The CDR3, as DNA: TGTGCCAGCAGTTTAGGTGCGGGGGGGCCCCTTTTGACAGATACGCAGTATTTT.

The chain employs TRBV6-1 and TRBJ2-6; D unresolved. The ends were cut back, 4 bases at V and 4 bases at J, with 8 bases in the middle. Germline V gene sequence: CDR1 MNHNS, CDR2 SASEGT. The CDR3 runs 14 residues. This CDR3 reads CASSVLWGANVLTF. In DNA, the CDR3 is TGTGCCAGCAGTGTTCTCTGGGGGGCCAACGTCCTGACTTTC.

About this clonotype: A read error may account for a junction end that differs from germline. The chain has TRBV20-1 and TRBJ2-2, with 9 bases fitting TRBD2. The CDR3 extends over 16 amino acids. The germline CDR1 and CDR2 sequences are DFQATT and SNEGSKA (reference sequence). In nucleotides, the CDR3 is TGCAGTGCTGGAGAGGCGGGAGGGGCAGATGCCGGGGAGCTGTTTTTT. Protein sequence: CSAGEAGGADAGELFF.

CDR3 protein: CSAVEQGPDTQYF. In DNA, the CDR3 is TGCAGTGCTGTCGAGCAGGGGCCAGATACGCAGTATTTT. The chain couples TRBV20-1 to TRBJ2-3, with D possibly matching TRBD1 (6 bases). Trimming removed 5 bases at V and 4 bases at J, with 13 bases between. The CDR3 length is 13 residues. Germline CDR1 DFQATT, CDR2 SNEGSKA (reference sequence).

There are a few counts of this clonotype. This sequence joins TRBV5-1 and TRBJ2-3, with no clear D. The V gene's germline CDR1 is SGHRS and CDR2 YFSETQ. The CDR3 extends over 14 amino acids. V was cut by 1 base and J by 1 base, with 7 bases left in between. The CDR3 DNA sequence: TGCGCCAGCAGCTTGACCTTCGGCACAGATACGCAGTATTTT. Translation gives CASSLTFGTDTQYF.

The chain combines TRBV9 with TRBJ2-1; tentatively, D is TRBD2 (6 bases). The V gene's germline CDR1 is SGDLS and CDR2 YYNGEE. The CDR3 has 14 amino acids. V was cut by 4 bases and J by 4 bases, with 12 bases left in between. CDR3 amino acids: CASSQFGTYNEQFF. CDR3 sequence (DNA): TGTGCCAGCAGCCAATTCGGGACTTACAATGAGCAGTTCTTC.

This clonotype was picked up a small number of times. The chain recombines TRBV7-9 with TRBJ2-3, with 8 bases lining up with TRBD1. V shed 9 bases, J shed 3 bases, and the junction held 8 bases outside the gene matches. The germline V gene has CDR1 SEHNR and CDR2 FQNEAQ (reference sequence). The CDR3 contains 14 residues. The CDR3: CASFRGHITDTQYF. CDR3 DNA sequence: TGTGCCAGTTTCAGGGGGCATATAACAGATACGCAGTATTTT.

V is TRBV11-2 and J is TRBJ2-1, with D perhaps matching TRBD2 (5 bases). V lost 0 bases and J lost 9, with 12 bases in between. The CDR3 length is 14 residues. In germline, CDR1 is SGHAT, CDR2 FQNNGV. CDR3 sequence reads: CASSLDQLVVEQFF. CDR3 nucleotides: TGTGCCAGCAGCTTAGATCAACTAGTGGTTGAGCAGTTCTTC.